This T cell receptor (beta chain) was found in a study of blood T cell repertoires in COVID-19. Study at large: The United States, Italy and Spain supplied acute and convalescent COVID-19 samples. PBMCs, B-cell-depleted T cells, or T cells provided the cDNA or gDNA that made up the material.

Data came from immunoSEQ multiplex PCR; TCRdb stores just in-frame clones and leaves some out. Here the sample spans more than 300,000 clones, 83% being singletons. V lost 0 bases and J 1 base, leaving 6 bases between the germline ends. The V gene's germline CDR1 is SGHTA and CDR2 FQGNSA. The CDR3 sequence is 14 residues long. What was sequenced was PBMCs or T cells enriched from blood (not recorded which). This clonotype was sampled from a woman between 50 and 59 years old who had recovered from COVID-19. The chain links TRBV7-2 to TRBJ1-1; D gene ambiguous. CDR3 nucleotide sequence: TGTGCCAGCAGCTTAGCTAGTTCGAACACTGAAGCTTTCTTT. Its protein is CASSLASSNTEAFF. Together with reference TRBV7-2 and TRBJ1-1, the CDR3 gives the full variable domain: GAGVSQSPSNKVTEKGKDVELRCDPISGHTALYWYRQSLGQGLEFLIYFQGNSAPDKSGLPSDRFSAERTGGSVSTLTIQRTQQEDSAVYLCASSLASSNTEAFFGQGTRLTVV.